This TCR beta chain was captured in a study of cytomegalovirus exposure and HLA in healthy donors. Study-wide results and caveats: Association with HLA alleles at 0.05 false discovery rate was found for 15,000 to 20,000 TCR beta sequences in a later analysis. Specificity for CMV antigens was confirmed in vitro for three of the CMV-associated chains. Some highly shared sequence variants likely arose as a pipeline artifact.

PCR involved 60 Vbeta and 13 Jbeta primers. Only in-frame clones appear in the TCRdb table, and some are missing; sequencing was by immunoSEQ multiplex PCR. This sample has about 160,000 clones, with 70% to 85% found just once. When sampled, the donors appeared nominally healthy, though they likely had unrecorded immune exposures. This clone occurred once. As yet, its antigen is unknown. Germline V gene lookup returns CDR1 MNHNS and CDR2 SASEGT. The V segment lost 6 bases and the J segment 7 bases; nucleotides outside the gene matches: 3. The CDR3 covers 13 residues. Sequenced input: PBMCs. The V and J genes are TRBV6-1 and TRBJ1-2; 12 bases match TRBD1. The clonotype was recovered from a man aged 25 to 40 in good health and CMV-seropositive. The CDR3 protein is CASRGQGARGYTF. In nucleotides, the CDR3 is TGTGCCAGCAGGGGACAGGGGGCCCGTGGCTACACCTTC.